This entry describes one T cell receptor beta chain. Its antigen remains unknown. The data were taken from a study of vaccination effects on CD4 cells after COVID-19. Study-wide background: The study obtained samples from two convalescent patients 16 days and one week before vaccination.

Subsequent to roughly 10 days of culture, CD4+ T cells were isolated. Sometime from March through December 2020, the person acquired a SARS-CoV-2 infection that PCR confirmed. Sequencing was performed with immunoSEQ multiplex PCR; in TCRdb, only in-frame clones are kept and a portion is missing. The table shows tens of thousands of clones, with about two thirds occurring only once. This CDR3 contains 12 residues. V was clipped by 5 bases and J by 5 bases, with 9 bases between them. Germline lookup yields CDR1 LNHNV and CDR2 YYDKDF (reference sequence). The chain joins TRBV15 to TRBJ2-5, with D perhaps TRBD2 (6 bases). The starting material was CD4+ T cells from PBMCs cultured without peptide, obtained before COVID-19 vaccination. The sequence came from a human donor who had a prior SARS-CoV-2 infection. This chain's CDR3 is CATSRERETQYF. As DNA, the CDR3 is TGTGCCACCAGCCGGGAGAGGGAGACCCAGTACTTC.